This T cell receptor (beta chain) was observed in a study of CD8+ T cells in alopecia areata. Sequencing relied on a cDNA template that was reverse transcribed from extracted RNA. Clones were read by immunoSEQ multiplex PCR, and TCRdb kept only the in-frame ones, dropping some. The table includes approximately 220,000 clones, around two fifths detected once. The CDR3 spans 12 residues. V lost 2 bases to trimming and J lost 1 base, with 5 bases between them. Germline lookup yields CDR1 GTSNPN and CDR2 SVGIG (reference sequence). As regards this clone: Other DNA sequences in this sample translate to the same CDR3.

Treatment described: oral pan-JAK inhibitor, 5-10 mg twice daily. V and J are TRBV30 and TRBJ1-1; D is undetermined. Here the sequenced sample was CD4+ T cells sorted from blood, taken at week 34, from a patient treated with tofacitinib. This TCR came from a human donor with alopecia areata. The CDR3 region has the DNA TGTGCCTGGAGTCGACAGAACACTGAAGCTTTCTTT. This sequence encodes CAWSRQNTEAFF.